The rows below give T cell receptor beta chains drawn from one sample of a study of OX40 agonist ivuxolimab in advanced cancers. Sequencing used immunoSEQ multiplex PCR; TCRdb keeps in-frame clones, though not all of them. This sample carries over 60,000 clones, about nine tenths of them seen once, and the ten largest clones take more than 0.3%. The sample was CD4+ or CD8+ T cells sorted from blood, taken in a trial of the OX40 agonist ivuxolimab. Receptors were obtained from an adult with an advanced solid tumor such as melanoma, head and neck, liver or kidney cancer. The CDR3 runs from the conserved cysteine through the conserved F or W. The D gene is left open where the match is weak. Part of the rows lack a size; the others show once, few, many or a class for expanded clones.

d_gene	j_gene	abundance	v_gene	CDR3nt	CDR3aa
NA	TRBJ1-1	once	TRBV6-6	TGTGCCAGCAGTTACTCCCACACTGAAGCTTTCTTT	CASSYSHTEAFF
TRBD1	TRBJ1-5	NA	TRBV19	TGTGCCAGTAGTACCACGGGACAGGGGAGATATCAGCCCCAGCATTTT	CASSTTGQGRYQPQHF
NA	TRBJ1-2	once	TRBV7-2	TGTGCCAGCAGCTTAGATCAGGGGAATTATGGCTACACCTTC	CASSLDQGNYGYTF
TRBD2	TRBJ2-3	few	TRBV30	TGTGCCTGGAGTATAGGGACTAACACAGATACGCAGTATTTT	CAWSIGTNTDTQYF
TRBD2	TRBJ2-1	NA	TRBV5-1	TGCGCCAGCGCTGTTTTAGCGGGTGGGGTCGATGAGCAGTTCTTC	CASAVLAGGVDEQFF
TRBD2	TRBJ2-1	NA	TRBV19	TGTGCCAGTAGTCGGGGACTAGCGGGAGATAATGAGCAGTTCTTC	CASSRGLAGDNEQFF
NA	TRBJ2-6	NA	TRBV2	TGTGCCAGCAGTGAACTAGGCTCTGGGGCCAACGTCCTGACTTTC	CASSELGSGANVLTF
NA	TRBJ2-7	NA	TRBV18	TGTGCCAGCTCACCAGGACAGACACGGGAGGCGTCCTACGAGCAGTACTTC	CASSPGQTREASYEQYF
NA	TRBJ1-1	NA	TRBV7-9	TGTGCCAGCAGCTTAGGGATCGCCAGTCTCACTGAAGCTTTCTTT	CASSLGIASLTEAFF
NA	TRBJ2-2	once	TRBV4-3	TGCGCCAGCAGCCGCGGGACCCTCCTCGGGGAGCTGTTTTTT	CASSRGTLLGELFF
TRBD2	TRBJ2-2	NA	TRBV11-1	TGTGCCAGCAGCTCCAAGCGGGAGATGGCCGGGGAGCTGTTTTTT	CASSSKREMAGELFF
NA	TRBJ2-4	NA	TRBV27	TGTGCCAGCAGCAAGACAGGTCTAGGCAAAAACATTCAGTACTTC	CASSKTGLGKNIQYF
NA	TRBJ2-1	NA	TRBV6-1	TGTGCCAGCAGTGCCCCCGGAATAAATGAGCAGTTCTTC	CASSAPGINEQFF
NA	TRBJ1-1	NA	TRBV6-5	TGTGCCAGCACCAAAAGGGTGATGGGGAACACTGAAGCTTTCTTT	CASTKRVMGNTEAFF
NA	TRBJ2-5	few	TRBV7-9	TGTGCCAGCAGTTCTTACCGGTGGGGTCCTATGGGAGAGACCCAGTACTTC	CASSSYRWGPMGETQYF
NA	TRBJ2-5	once	TRBV27	TGTGCCAGCAGTTCCCAGGGGGGCGCCAGGGAGACCCAGTACTTC	CASSSQGGARETQYF
TRBD2	TRBJ2-1	NA	TRBV27	TGTGCCAGCAGTCTCTTCGCGGGAGGACAATACAATGAGCAGTTCTTC	CASSLFAGGQYNEQFF
NA	TRBJ2-7	NA	TRBV27	TGTGCCAGCAGGTCAAGGACCCCTCCCTACGAGCAGTACTTC	CASRSRTPPYEQYF
NA	TRBJ1-5	once	TRBV19	TGTGCCAGTAGTATTGGAGGGCTGGGAAATCAGCCCCAGCATTTT	CASSIGGLGNQPQHF
NA	TRBJ1-1	NA	TRBV19	TGTGCCAGTAGTATAGATGGACAAGAAGCAATGCCGGGCACTGAAGCTTTCTTT	CASSIDGQEAMPGTEAFF
TRBD1	TRBJ1-4	few	TRBV19	TGTGCCAGTAGTATGGGACAGAGGGGGCGTCGAGAAAAACTGTTTTTT	CASSMGQRGRREKLFF
TRBD1	TRBJ2-6	NA	TRBV29-1	TGCAGCGTCTTCCAGGGACAGGGGTATTCTGGGGCCAACGTCCTGACTTTC	CSVFQGQGYSGANVLTF
NA	TRBJ2-2	NA	TRBV19	TGTGCCAGTAACGATAATGGCCAGCGAACGTCCGGGGAGCTGTTTTTT	CASNDNGQRTSGELFF
TRBD2	TRBJ2-7	NA	TRBV6-8	TGTGCCAGCACCCCCCCCTCTCTGACTAGCGGGGGGACTAAGTACTTC	CASTPPSLTSGGTKYF
NA	TRBJ2-1	NA	TRBV5-1	TGCGCCAGCAGCTTGGTGGAACAGGTATACAATGAGCAGTTCTTC	CASSLVEQVYNEQFF
NA	TRBJ1-2	NA	TRBV6-4	TGTGCCAGCAGTGCATTCGCCGGACCCATAAAGGGTGGCTACACCTTC	CASSAFAGPIKGGYTF
NA	TRBJ2-2	NA	TRBV19	TGTGCCGCTCGCGGGCCAGACCAGAACACCGGGGAGCTGTTTTTT	CAARGPDQNTGELFF
NA	TRBJ1-1	few	TRBV6-5	TGTGCCAGCAGTTACACTAAGAACACTGAAGCTTTCTTT	CASSYTKNTEAFF
TRBD1	TRBJ1-1	NA	TRBV18	TGTGCCAGCTCACATGGACAGGGGTCTACTGAAGCTTTCTTT	CASSHGQGSTEAFF
TRBD1	TRBJ1-5	NA	TRBV29-1	TGCAGCGTGGCCACCGGGACAGGGGCTCAGCCCCAGCATTTT	CSVATGTGAQPQHF
TRBD1	TRBJ1-4	NA	TRBV5-4	TGTGCCAGCAGCTCGGGACAGGAGGGTGAAAAACTGTTTTTT	CASSSGQEGEKLFF
NA	TRBJ2-1	NA	TRBV19	TGTGCCAGCACCAACTTCGACAATCAGGACAATGAGCAGTTCTTC	CASTNFDNQDNEQFF
TRBD1	TRBJ1-2	NA	TRBV18	TGTGCCAGCTCCCCCGACAGGGGCTATGGCTACACCTTC	CASSPDRGYGYTF
TRBD1	TRBJ2-1	NA	TRBV27	TGTGCCAGCAGTATCAGGGGGAACTCCTACAATGAGCAGTTCTTC	CASSIRGNSYNEQFF
TRBD2	TRBJ2-1	NA	TRBV11-1	TGTGCCAGCAGCGTTAGACTAGCGGGAGACAATGAGCAGTTCTTC	CASSVRLAGDNEQFF
TRBD1	TRBJ2-5	NA	TRBV7-8	TGTGCCAGCAGCTCACATTGGGGACAGGGGGCCGGGGAGACCCAGTACTTC	CASSSHWGQGAGETQYF
TRBD1	TRBJ2-7	NA	TRBV7-2	TGTGCCAGCAGCGGAAGACAGGGGGCGTTCGACGAGCAGTACTTC	CASSGRQGAFDEQYF
TRBD2	TRBJ2-3	NA	TRBV5-6	TGTGCCAGCAGCTCGTGGACTAGCGGGAGAGGAGATACGCAGTATTTT	CASSSWTSGRGDTQYF
TRBD1	TRBJ1-2	NA	TRBV4-1	TGCGCCAGCAGCGATACCCTGACAGCACGTCGGACAGGGGATGGCTACACCTTC	CASSDTLTARRTGDGYTF
NA	TRBJ1-1	NA	TRBV2	TGTGCCAGCAGTGTGGGCCCGAAGAAGGGGAACACTGAAGCTTTCTTT	CASSVGPKKGNTEAFF